This TCR beta chain derives from a study of T cells in Graves' hyperthyroidism and ophthalmopathy. Study-level points and caveats: Also found in blood were most expanded thyroid clonotypes above 0.001. A median 6.5 months before onset, the model predicted ophthalmopathy.

Amplified TCR beta CDR3 regions derived from RNA transcripts. The HTBI set primed first-round TCR CDR3 RT-PCR. TCRdb used MiXCR to reprocess the multiplex PCR reads, holding one entry per CDR3 protein. The sample records 380,000 or so distinct CDR3 sequences, around 14% being singletons. This clonotype was seen at least ten times. Its target is not known. Disease duration under 2 months; hyperthyroidism patients were aged 18 to 65. The CDR3 has 14 amino acids. J was trimmed by 11 bases and V by 5 bases; bases with no gene match: 13. CDR1 SNHLY and CDR2 FYNNEI come from the germline V gene. The clonotype comes from a woman younger than 45 with Graves' hyperthyroidism. This rearrangement joins TRBV2 to TRBJ1-1; 8 bases align to TRBD1. Sample: blood. The CDR3 DNA is TGTGCCAGCAGTTTGCCAACGGGACAGGCACCTGCTTTCTTT. Translation: CASSLPTGQAPAFF. Based on the CDR3 plus reference TRBV2 and TRBJ1-1, the full variable domain is EPEVTQTPSHQVTQMGQEVILRCVPISNHLYFYWYRQILGQKVEFLVSFYNNEISEKSEIFDDQFSVERPDGSNFTLKIRSTKLEDSAMYFCASSLPTGQAPAFFGQGTRLTVV.